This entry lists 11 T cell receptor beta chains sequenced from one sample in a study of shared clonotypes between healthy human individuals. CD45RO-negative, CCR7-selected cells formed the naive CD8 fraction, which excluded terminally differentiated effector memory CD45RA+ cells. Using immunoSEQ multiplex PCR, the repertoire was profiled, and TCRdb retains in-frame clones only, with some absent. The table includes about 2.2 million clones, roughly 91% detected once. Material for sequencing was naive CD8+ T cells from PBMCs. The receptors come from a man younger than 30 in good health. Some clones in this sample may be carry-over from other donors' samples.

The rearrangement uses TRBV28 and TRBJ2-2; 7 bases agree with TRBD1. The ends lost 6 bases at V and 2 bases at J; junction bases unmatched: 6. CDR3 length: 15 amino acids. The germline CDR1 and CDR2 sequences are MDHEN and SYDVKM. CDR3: CASSGTVLNTGELFF. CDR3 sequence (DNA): TGTGCCAGCAGCGGGACAGTGCTAAACACCGGGGAGCTGTTTTTT.

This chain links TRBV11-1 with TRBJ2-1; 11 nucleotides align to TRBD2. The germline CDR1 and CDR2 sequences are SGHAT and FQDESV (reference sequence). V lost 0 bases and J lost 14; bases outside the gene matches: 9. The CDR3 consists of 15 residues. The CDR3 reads CASSLAPVAGGGEFF. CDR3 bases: TGTGCCAGCAGCTTAGCCCCGGTAGCGGGAGGGGGAGAGTTCTTC. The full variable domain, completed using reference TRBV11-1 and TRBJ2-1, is EAEVAQSPRYKITEKSQAVAFWCDPISGHATLYWYRQILGQGPELLVQFQDESVVDDSQLPKDRFSAERLKGVDSTLKIQPAELGDSAMYLCASSLAPVAGGGEFFGPGTRLTVL.

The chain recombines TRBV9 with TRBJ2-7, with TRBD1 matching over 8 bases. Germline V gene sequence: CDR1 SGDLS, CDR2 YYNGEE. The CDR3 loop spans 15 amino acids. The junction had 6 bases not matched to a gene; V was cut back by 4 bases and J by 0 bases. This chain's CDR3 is CASSQTGDSSYEQYF. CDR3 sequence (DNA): TGTGCCAGCAGCCAGACAGGGGATAGCTCCTACGAGCAGTACTTC.

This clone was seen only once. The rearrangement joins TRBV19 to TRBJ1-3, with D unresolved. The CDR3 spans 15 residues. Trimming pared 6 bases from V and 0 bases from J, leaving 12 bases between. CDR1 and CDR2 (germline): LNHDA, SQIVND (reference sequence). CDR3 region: CASSHDSSSGNTIYF. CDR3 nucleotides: TGTGCCAGTAGCCACGACTCGAGCTCTGGAAACACCATATATTTT.

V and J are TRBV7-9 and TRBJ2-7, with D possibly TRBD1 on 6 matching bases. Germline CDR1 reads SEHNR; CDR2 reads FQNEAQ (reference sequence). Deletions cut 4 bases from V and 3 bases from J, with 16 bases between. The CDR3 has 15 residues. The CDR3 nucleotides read TGTGCCAGCAGCTACCCGGGACAAGGCTTCTACGAGCAGTACTTC. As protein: CASSYPGQGFYEQYF.

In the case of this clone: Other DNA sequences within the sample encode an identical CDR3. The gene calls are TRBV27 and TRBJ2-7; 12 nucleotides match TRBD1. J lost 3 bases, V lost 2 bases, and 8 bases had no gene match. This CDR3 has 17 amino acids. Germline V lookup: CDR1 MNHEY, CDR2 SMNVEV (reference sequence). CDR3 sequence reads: CASSLLPGQGASYEQYF. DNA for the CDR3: TGTGCCAGCAGTTTACTACCGGGACAGGGGGCAAGCTACGAGCAGTACTTC.

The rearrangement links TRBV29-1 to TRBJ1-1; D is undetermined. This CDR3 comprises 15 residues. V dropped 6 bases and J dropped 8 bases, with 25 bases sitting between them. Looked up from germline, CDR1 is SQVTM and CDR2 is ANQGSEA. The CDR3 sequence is CSVGLGMETVVEAFF. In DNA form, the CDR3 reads TGCAGCGTCGGGCTAGGGATGGAGACGGTGGTGGAAGCTTTCTTT.

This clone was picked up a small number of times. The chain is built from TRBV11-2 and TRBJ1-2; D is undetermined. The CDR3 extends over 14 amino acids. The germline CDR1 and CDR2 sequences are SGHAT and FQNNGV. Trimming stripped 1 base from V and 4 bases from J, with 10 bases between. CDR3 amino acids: CASSLGAATYGYTF. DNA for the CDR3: TGTGCCAGCAGCTTAGGGGCAGCAACCTATGGCTACACCTTC.

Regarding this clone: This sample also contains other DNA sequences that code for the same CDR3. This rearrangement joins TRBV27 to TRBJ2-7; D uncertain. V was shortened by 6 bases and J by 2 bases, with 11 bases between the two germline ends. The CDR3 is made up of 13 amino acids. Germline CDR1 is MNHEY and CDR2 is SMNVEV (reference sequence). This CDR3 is CASSWGFAYEQYF. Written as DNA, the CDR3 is TGTGCCAGCAGCTGGGGTTTCGCCTACGAGCAGTACTTC.

CDR3 DNA sequence: TGTGCCAGCAGCTTCGTTCGGGGGCGGTTCGGTCTGGAGACCCAGTACTTC. Translation: CASSFVRGRFGLETQYF. This chain uses TRBV7-8 with TRBJ2-5; D may be TRBD1 or TRBD2 (6 bases each). Germline V gives CDR1 SGHVS, CDR2 FQNEAQ. The CDR3 spans 17 residues. Trimming took off 3 bases at V and 5 bases at J, with 22 bases between the two ends.

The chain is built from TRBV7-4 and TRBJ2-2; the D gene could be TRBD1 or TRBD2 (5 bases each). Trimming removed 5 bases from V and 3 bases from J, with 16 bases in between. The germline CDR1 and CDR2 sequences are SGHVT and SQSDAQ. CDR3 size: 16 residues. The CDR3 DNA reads TGTGCCAGCAGCCCGGGGCCCGGACACGACACCGGGGAGCTGTTTTTT. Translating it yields CASSPGPGHDTGELFF.